This T cell receptor beta chain was retrieved from a study of blood T cell repertoires in COVID-19. Study at large: T cells, B-cell-depleted T cells, or PBMCs supplied cDNA or gDNA.

Original processing methods: The assay estimated nucleated cells by amplifying reference gene primers. TCRdb's table, derived via immunoSEQ multiplex PCR, lists solely in-frame clones and lacks some. V, J and clone size are those of that table, while D and trimming were read from the DNA. This sample yields 400,000 to 450,000 clones, of which 80% to 90% are seen a single time; under 1.5% belongs to the top ten. Trimming cost V 5 bases and J 1 base, with 5 bases left between them. The CDR3 length is 12 residues. In germline, CDR1 is LNHDA, CDR2 SQIVND (reference sequence). This chain connects TRBV19 to TRBJ1-1, with D unclear. The source is a woman in her twenties or thirties with active or convalescent COVID-19. The sequencing sample was made of peripheral blood. CDR3 sequence: CASSPQNTEAFF. The CDR3 DNA reads TGTGCCAGTAGTCCCCAGAACACTGAAGCTTTCTTT.